These 5 T cell receptor beta chains share one sample of origin, sequenced in a study of T cell changes during pregnancy in multiple sclerosis. Sequenced by immunoSEQ multiplex PCR; TCRdb stores in-frame clones only, minus some. The sample holds around 75,000 clones, around 90% seen once. Source: peripheral blood, taken in the first trimester of pregnancy. The receptors here all came from a female donor in good health, enrolled as a control in a pregnancy study.

This clone was seen only once. The CDR3 region is CATPGGRGPRNSPLHF. DNA of the CDR3: TGTGCCACCCCGGGGGGGAGGGGGCCTCGGAATTCACCCCTCCACTTT. The rearrangement uses TRBV28 and TRBJ1-6; 7 nucleotides line up with TRBD1. The V gene's germline CDR1 is MDHEN and CDR2 SYDVKM. The CDR3 consists of 16 residues. V lost 10 bases, J lost 7 bases, and 16 bases stayed unmatched. Filled out from reference TRBV28 and TRBJ1-6, the complete variable domain reads DVKVTQSSRYLVKRTGEKVFLECVQDMDHENMFWYRQDPGLGLRLIYFSYDVKMKEKGDIPEGYSVSREKKERFSLILESASTNQTSMYLCATPGGRGPRNSPLHFGNGTRLTVT.

CDR3 nucleotides: TGTGCCAGCTCACGGGGACAGGGGGGCACAGATACGCAGTATTTT. It codes for CASSRGQGGTDTQYF. V is TRBV18 and J is TRBJ2-3; TRBD1 matches at 11 bases. Germline V gene lookup returns CDR1 KGHSH and CDR2 LQKENI. V shed 4 bases and J 1 base; nucleotides not matched to a gene: 1. The CDR3 totals 15 residues.

The chain uses TRBV6-5 and TRBJ1-5; TRBD1 agrees at 7 bases. This CDR3 has 16 amino acids. With 4 bases clipped from V and 2 bases from J, the junction kept 8 bases outside the gene matches. Germline V gene sequence: CDR1 MNHEY, CDR2 SVGAGI. Here the CDR3 reads CASSSEGGAGNQPQHF. CDR3 nucleotides: TGTGCCAGCAGTTCCGAAGGGGGCGCCGGCAATCAGCCCCAGCATTTT.

This chain uses TRBV27 with TRBJ2-1; the match to TRBD2 covers 7 bases. V trimming: 2 bases; J trimming: 0 bases; junction bases outside the gene matches: 7. Per the germline V gene, CDR1 is MNHEY and CDR2 is SMNVEV (reference sequence). The CDR3 has 17 residues. The CDR3 coding sequence is TGTGCCAGCAGTTTAGGTAGCGGGCACAGCTCCTACAATGAGCAGTTCTTC. This gives the protein CASSLGSGHSSYNEQFF.

The chain has TRBV7-8 and TRBJ1-2, with 8 bases aligning to TRBD1. The germline V gene has CDR1 SGHVS and CDR2 FQNEAQ. The CDR3 length is 15 residues. V lost 1 base, J lost 4 bases, and 5 bases stayed unmatched. Here the CDR3 reads CASSLGPGQGYGYTF. Here the CDR3 DNA reads TGTGCCAGCAGCTTAGGCCCCGGACAGGGCTATGGCTACACCTTC.